This note documents a single T cell receptor beta chain sequence. The data derive from a study of identical twins. Template switching added a universal primer site; cDNA carried unique molecular identifiers. MiXCR was run by TCRdb on the 5' RACE reads, yielding one entry per CDR3 protein. Of under 1 million distinct CDR3 sequences in the sample, 10% to 15% were seen once. The V gene end was trimmed by 7 bases and the J gene end by 2 bases; junction bases not matched to a gene: 8. Germline lookup yields CDR1 SGHAT and CDR2 FQNNGV. The CDR3 is 16 amino acids. These records were also assigned to another study, of yellow fever vaccine responses in identical twins.

This clonotype originated in a woman between 18 and 29 years old in good health. The genes are TRBV11-2 and TRBJ2-2, with 9 bases that match TRBD2. The sequenced sample was PBMCs. The CDR3 is CASTLSGRINTGELFF. In DNA, the CDR3 is TGTGCCAGCACCCTTAGCGGGAGAATAAACACCGGGGAGCTGTTTTTT.